Below are 29 T cell receptor beta chains sequenced from a single sample in a study of cytomegalovirus exposure and HLA in healthy donors. The PCR contained 60 Vbeta and 13 Jbeta primers. Assay: immunoSEQ multiplex PCR; the TCRdb copy retains only in-frame clones and omits some. The sample yields tens of thousands of clones, about 81% seen once. Material: PBMCs. Receptors originate from a woman between 40 and 55 years old in good health and CMV-seropositive.

The CDR3 spells CASGRWDRGQGNTEAFF. DNA of the CDR3: TGCGCCAGCGGCCGCTGGGACAGGGGGCAAGGGAACACTGAAGCTTTCTTT. This chain connects TRBV23-1 to TRBJ1-1, with 12 bases matching TRBD1. TRBV23-1 is an ORF, and what it does is uncertain. J lost 1 base, V lost 8 bases, and 11 bases had no gene match. The CDR3 totals 17 residues.

The gene calls are TRBV4-1 and TRBJ2-5; TRBD2 matches at 7 bases. The CDR3 has 17 residues. Germline V gene data show CDR1 as MGHRA and CDR2 as YSYEKL. The trim removed 4 bases at V and 2 bases at J, leaving 13 bases unmatched. CDR3 amino acids: CASSREGLADRQETQYF. The CDR3 DNA is TGCGCCAGCAGCCGAGAGGGCCTAGCGGATAGGCAAGAGACCCAGTACTTC.

This rearrangement joins TRBV6-1 to TRBJ2-7; D gene uncertain. V lost 3 bases and J lost 4, with 10 bases in between. The length of the CDR3 is 13 residues. CDR1 and CDR2 (germline): MNHNS, SASEGT. The CDR3 loop reads CASSDPPPYEQYF. The CDR3 coding sequence is TGTGCCAGCAGTGACCCCCCCCCGTACGAGCAGTACTTC.

The chain combines TRBV5-6 with TRBJ2-1, with 8 positions matching TRBD2. The germline gives CDR1 SGHDT, CDR2 YYEEEE. Trimming at V came to 4 bases and at J to 5 bases, leaving 11 bases not matched to a gene. The CDR3 covers 16 residues. The CDR3 sequence: CASSRGAGGADNEQFF. As DNA, the CDR3 is TGTGCCAGCAGCAGAGGGGCGGGGGGCGCGGACAATGAGCAGTTCTTC.

The chain uses TRBV7-2 and TRBJ2-3; possibly TRBD1 for D (5 bases). There are 14 residues in the CDR3. V dropped 1 base and J dropped 5 bases, with 10 bases sitting between them. Germline values: CDR1 SGHTA, CDR2 FQGNSA. The CDR3 DNA reads TGTGCCAGCAGCTTAGGGGGCCGGATAGATACGCAGTATTTT. This encodes CASSLGGRIDTQYF.

The chain is built from TRBV25-1 and TRBJ1-1, with D possibly being TRBD1 (6 bases). V was trimmed by 4 bases and J by 7 bases, leaving 19 bases between them. Germline CDR1 reads MGHDK; CDR2 reads SYGVNS. The CDR3 is made up of 15 amino acids. Written as DNA, the CDR3 is TGTGCCAGCAGTGCGACCCCCCCTGGGACAAGTGAAGCTTTCTTT. Its translation is CASSATPPGTSEAFF.

The chain has TRBV9 and TRBJ1-3; possible D gene TRBD1, 5 bases. This CDR3 is built from 15 residues. The V gene's germline CDR1 is SGDLS and CDR2 YYNGEE. The V gene lost 3 bases and the J gene lost 3 bases, with 13 bases spanning the gap. The DNA of the CDR3 is TGTGCCAGCAGCGGCAGGGTGTCCGATGGAAACACCATATATTTT. Translated: CASSGRVSDGNTIYF.

This chain uses TRBV27 with TRBJ2-4; D may be TRBD2 (6 bases). This CDR3 spans 14 amino acids. CDR1 and CDR2 from the germline V gene are MNHEY and SMNVEV (reference sequence). Trimming left V 5 bases short and J 9 bases short, with 17 bases between. The CDR3 nucleotides are TGTGCCAGCAGTCCCCCGGGGGTCGTGGGCATTCAGTACTTC. This gives the protein CASSPPGVVGIQYF.

The genes are TRBV13 and TRBJ2-7; 8 positions match TRBD1. V gave up 5 bases and J gave up 3 bases; unmatched junction bases: 9. Germline CDR1 PRHDT, CDR2 FYEKMQ (reference sequence). The CDR3 consists of 15 residues. The CDR3 DNA follows: TGTGCCAGCAGCACCGGCAGGGGGCTAGTCTACGAGCAGTACTTC. Encoded protein: CASSTGRGLVYEQYF.

The chain couples TRBV25-1 to TRBJ1-1, with D possibly TRBD1 on 6 matching bases. V was clipped by 0 bases and J by 3 bases, with 11 bases between them. The CDR3 totals 15 residues. Germline values: CDR1 MGHDK, CDR2 SYGVNS. The CDR3 loop is CASSEYVQGDTEAFF. Written as DNA, the CDR3 is TGTGCCAGCAGTGAATATGTACAGGGCGACACTGAAGCTTTCTTT.

This chain joins TRBV7-2 and TRBJ1-2, with D possibly TRBD1 on 5 matching bases. The CDR3 is 14 residues long. CDR1 is SGHTA and CDR2 is FQGNSA in the germline V gene. Trimming stripped 1 base from V and 3 bases from J, with 9 bases between. The CDR3 DNA reads as TGTGCCAGCAGCTTAGGTGGCAGGGACTATGGCTACACCTTC. Translation gives CASSLGGRDYGYTF.

This chain links TRBV28 with TRBJ1-1; maybe TRBD1 (5 bases). Trimming took 2 bases from V and 1 from J, leaving 11 bases between them. Germline CDR1 reads MDHEN; CDR2 reads SYDVKM. The CDR3 extends over 15 amino acids. The CDR3 coding sequence is TGTGCCAGCAGTTTAGAACAGGAAGCGAACACTGAAGCTTTCTTT. Its translation is CASSLEQEANTEAFF. The entire variable domain, with the rest obtained from reference TRBV28 and TRBJ1-1, is as follows: DVKVTQSSRYLVKRTGEKVFLECVQDMDHENMFWYRQDPGLGLRLIYFSYDVKMKEKGDIPEGYSVSREKKERFSLILESASTNQTSMYLCASSLEQEANTEAFFGQGTRLTVV.

For this clone: Other nucleotide sequences from this sample produce the same CDR3. This chain uses TRBV19 with TRBJ1-1; 10 positions match TRBD1. Germline CDR1 LNHDA, CDR2 SQIVND (reference sequence). J lost 8 bases, V lost 9 bases, and 12 bases had no gene match. The CDR3 has 14 residues. The CDR3 region has the DNA TGTGCCAGCAGGCTCCGGGACAGGGGCCCAGAAGCTTTCTTT. This encodes CASRLRDRGPEAFF.

The J gene is TRBJ2-6, the V gene TRBV7-2; D may be TRBD1 (6 bases). The CDR3 has 15 residues. V lost 1 base and J 2 bases, leaving 6 bases between the germline ends. CDR1 and CDR2 (germline): SGHTA, FQGNSA. The CDR3: CASSLDRAGANVLTF. The DNA of the CDR3 is TGTGCCAGCAGCTTAGACAGGGCTGGGGCCAACGTCCTGACTTTC.

This clone was seen only once. V and J are TRBV7-6 and TRBJ2-2; unclear D gene. This CDR3 contains 15 residues. Germline V gives CDR1 SGHVS, CDR2 FNYEAQ. Trimming shortened V by 5 bases and J by 1 base, and 11 bases separated the two germline ends. DNA for the CDR3: TGTGCCAGCAGCCACCGGGTCTTGAACACCGGGGAGCTGTTTTTT. It is translated as CASSHRVLNTGELFF.

This clone appeared a single time. The rearrangement uses TRBV7-2 and TRBJ2-2, with TRBD1 identical over 8 bases. The CDR3 totals 16 residues. With V trimmed by 10 bases and J by 3 bases, 13 bases remained unmatched. Germline CDR1 is SGHTA and CDR2 is FQGNSA. The CDR3 reads CATEPRQGRYTGELFF. The CDR3 coding sequence is TGTGCCACCGAACCTCGACAGGGGAGGTACACCGGGGAGCTGTTTTTT.

Within the sample, this clone is medium-sized. The V gene is TRBV2, the J gene TRBJ1-2, with 9 nucleotides matching TRBD1. CDR3 size: 12 residues. The V segment lost 6 bases and the J segment 8 bases; nucleotides outside the gene matches: 4. CDR1 is SNHLY and CDR2 is FYNNEI in the germline V gene. CDR3 DNA: TGTGCCAGCAGGGGGACAGGGTGGGGCTACACCTTC. Its protein product is CASRGTGWGYTF.

This clone has a handful of counts. Relative to the germline gene, one junction end is altered; a read error may explain this. The V call is TRBV7-9, the J call TRBJ2-7, with a weak D call TRBD2 (5 bases). CDR1 SEHNR and CDR2 FQNEAQ come from the germline V gene (reference sequence). CDR3 length: 15 residues. CDR3 nucleotides: TGTTCCAGCAGCCTGTTTGGGTCGGGGTCCAACGAGCAGTACTTC. Its protein is CSSSLFGSGSNEQYF.

This clone has only a few counts. The chain is built from TRBV28 and TRBJ2-7; no definite D call. Germline CDR1 is MDHEN and CDR2 is SYDVKM. V lost 7 bases, J lost 2 bases, and 12 bases lay in between. The CDR3 sequence is 13 residues long. The CDR3 region has the DNA TGTGCCAGCACCCCTTTTCGGGCCTACGAGCAGTACTTC. Encoded protein: CASTPFRAYEQYF.

This rearrangement joins TRBV5-6 to TRBJ1-1; the D gene is possibly TRBD1 (6 bases). CDR1 and CDR2 from the germline V gene are SGHDT and YYEEEE. V gave up 4 bases and J gave up 8 bases, with 21 bases separating them. The CDR3 length is 15 residues. The CDR3 protein is CASSPRTVFSREAFF. In nucleotides, the CDR3 is TGTGCCAGCAGCCCCCGGACAGTTTTCTCTAGGGAAGCTTTCTTT.

This chain links TRBV19 with TRBJ2-2, with D possibly TRBD2 on 6 matching bases. CDR3 length: 15 residues. V shed 1 base and J shed 5 bases, with 11 bases lying between them. Germline-derived CDR1 and CDR2 are LNHDA and SQIVND (reference sequence). CDR3 sequence (DNA): TGTGCCAGTAGTATAGGCCTAGCGAGAACCGGGGAGCTGTTTTTT. This codes for CASSIGLARTGELFF.

The rearrangement uses TRBV28 and TRBJ1-1, with 8 bases matching TRBD1. V was pared by 4 bases and J by 1 base, with 8 bases of the junction left unmatched. Germline CDR1 is MDHEN and CDR2 is SYDVKM. CDR3 size: 16 residues. As DNA, the CDR3 is TGTGCCAGCAGTTCATCTTTGACAGGGGAGAACACTGAAGCTTTCTTT. Translation: CASSSSLTGENTEAFF.

The CDR3 sequence is CASSPGSRSYEQYF. DNA for the CDR3: TGTGCCAGCTCACCAGGGAGCCGGTCCTACGAGCAGTACTTC. V gene TRBV18 combines with J gene TRBJ2-7; D is perhaps TRBD2 (5 bases). Deletions cut 2 bases from V and 1 base from J, with 9 bases between. CDR3 length: 14 amino acids. CDR1 is KGHSH and CDR2 is LQKENI in the germline V gene.

The chain carries TRBV6-1 and TRBJ1-6; 7 nucleotides match TRBD1. V lost 1 base to trimming and J lost 8 bases; unmatched junction nucleotides: 5. Germline values: CDR1 MNHNS, CDR2 SASEGT. The CDR3 has 15 residues. Here the CDR3 reads CASSEGGQVYSPLHF. As DNA, the CDR3 is TGTGCCAGCAGTGAAGGAGGACAGGTATATTCACCCCTCCACTTT.

This clone was seen a single time. V and J are TRBV5-4 and TRBJ1-6; D is unresolved. The germline gives CDR1 SGHNT, CDR2 YYREEE (reference sequence). The CDR3 loop spans 14 amino acids. With 1 base removed from V and 10 bases from J, the gap between germline ends came to 12 bases. This CDR3 is CASSLHGISSPLHF. In DNA, the CDR3 is TGTGCCAGCAGCTTGCACGGGATTTCCTCACCCCTCCACTTT.

This rearrangement joins TRBV30 to TRBJ1-2; possibly TRBD1 for D (5 bases). V was shortened by 1 base and J by 7 bases, with 7 bases between the two germline ends. The CDR3 is made up of 11 amino acids. Per the germline V gene, CDR1 is GTSNPN and CDR2 is SVGIG (reference sequence). The DNA for the CDR3 is TGTGCCTGGAGTGGGGACTCTGGCTACACCTTC. Protein: CAWSGDSGYTF. The complete variable domain, with remaining parts taken from reference TRBV30 and TRBJ1-2, reads SQTIHQWPATLVQPVGSPLSLECTVEGTSNPNLYWYRQAAGRGLQLLFYSVGIGQISSEVPQNLSASRPQDRQFILSSKKLLLSDSGFYLCAWSGDSGYTFGSGTRLTVV.

This clone has just one count. V and J are TRBV28 and TRBJ1-2, with TRBD1 matching over 7 bases. The V segment lost 4 bases and the J segment 7 bases; nucleotides outside the gene matches: 9. CDR1 is MDHEN and CDR2 is SYDVKM in the germline V gene. The CDR3 sequence is 14 residues long. For the CDR3, the DNA is TGTGCCAGCAGTTCCAGGGACAGATACTTTGGCTACACCTTC. Translation gives CASSSRDRYFGYTF.

V and J are TRBV9 and TRBJ2-1; 10 bases line up with TRBD2. The trim removed 0 bases at V and 6 bases at J, leaving 3 bases unmatched. CDR3 length equals 15 residues. From germline, CDR1 is SGDLS and CDR2 YYNGEE. The CDR3 reads CASSVVTSGANEQFF. The CDR3, as DNA: TGTGCCAGCAGCGTAGTAACTAGCGGGGCCAATGAGCAGTTCTTC.

The table lists this clone with a few counts. The V and J genes are TRBV4-3 and TRBJ1-1, with D maybe TRBD1 (5 bases). Trimming removed 2 bases at V and 3 bases at J, with 16 bases between. The CDR3 sequence is 16 residues long. Germline values: CDR1 LGHNA, CDR2 YSLEER. In nucleotides, the CDR3 is TGCGCCAGCAGCCAAATCCCGGGGCCGGGAGACACTGAAGCTTTCTTT. Its protein product is CASSQIPGPGDTEAFF.